The entry below describes one T cell receptor beta chain. The sample comes from a study of blood T cell repertoires in COVID-19. As for the study in general: Spain, Italy and the United States supplied samples that represented acute and convalescent COVID-19. Nucleic acid was either cDNA or gDNA, and it came from T cells, B-cell-depleted T cells, or PBMCs.

In the authors' workflow: Amplification from reference gene primers served as the basis for estimated nucleated cell counts. Generated by immunoSEQ multiplex PCR, the TCRdb table keeps only in-frame clones and is missing some. V and J calls and clone size are copied from that table; D and trimming were computed from the DNA. The sample consists of under 150,000 clones, around 88% of them appearing once. The CDR3 totals 14 residues. Germline V gene sequence: CDR1 MNHEY, CDR2 SVGAGI. With 3 bases clipped from V and 2 bases from J, the junction kept 2 bases outside the gene matches. The sequence was obtained from a man older than 75 with active or convalescent COVID-19. Sequencing was carried out using peripheral blood. The chain carries TRBV6-5 and TRBJ1-1; TRBD1 matches at 8 bases. The CDR3 reads CASSYGTGNTEAFF. In DNA form, the CDR3 reads TGTGCCAGCAGTTATGGGACAGGAAACACTGAAGCTTTCTTT.